Below, 6 T cell receptor beta chains from the same sample are listed, as sequenced in a study of blood T cells in healthy people across ages. Through a sample-barcoded 5' primer and a J-beta primer mix, a second PCR was run for about 6 to 12 cycles. TCRdb called the 5' RACE reads again in MiXCR, with one record for every CDR3 protein. The table includes around 1.5 million distinct CDR3 sequences, around 35% detected once. Sequencing was carried out using blood. Receptors originate from a woman younger than 45 in good health.

This clonotype has a handful of counts. The genes are TRBV4-2 and TRBJ1-4; 7 bases are shared with TRBD1. Per the germline V gene, CDR1 is LGHNA and CDR2 is YNFKEQ. The ends lost 5 bases at V and 7 bases at J; junction bases unmatched: 10. The CDR3 contains 15 residues. The CDR3 DNA sequence: TGTGCCAGCAGCAATTCAGGGGGTATAAGTGAAAAACTGTTTTTT. Its protein product is CASSNSGGISEKLFF.

V usage is TRBV20-1 and J usage is TRBJ1-2, with a possible D match to TRBD1 (6 bases). V lost 3 bases and J 0 bases, leaving 17 bases between the germline ends. CDR1 is DFQATT and CDR2 is SNEGSKA in the germline V gene (reference sequence). The CDR3 covers 16 residues. The CDR3 DNA reads TGCAGTGCTAGCCCGGACAGATTTATAGCTAACTATGGCTACACCTTC. Residues: CSASPDRFIANYGYTF.

The chain has TRBV9 and TRBJ2-3; D not certain. Trimming pared 0 bases from V and 5 bases from J, leaving 7 bases between. This CDR3 is 13 amino acids long. Germline V gene data show CDR1 as SGDLS and CDR2 as YYNGEE. CDR3 nucleotide sequence: TGTGCCAGCAGCGTAGAGCGACTAGATACGCAGTATTTT. Its protein is CASSVERLDTQYF.

V gene TRBV12-3 or TRBV12-4 combines with J gene TRBJ1-2, with TRBD1 matching over 9 bases. The CDR3 loop spans 14 amino acids. V was clipped by 3 bases and J by 7 bases; unmatched bases: 6. The CDR3 coding sequence is TGTGCCAGCAGTTTTGGGACAGGGATCCGTGGCTACACCTTC. Protein product: CASSFGTGIRGYTF.

The chain recombines TRBV11-2 with TRBJ2-4; possibly TRBD2 for D (5 bases). The DNA end is a closer match to TRBJ2-7, so the J assignment may be wrong. From germline, CDR1 is SGHAT and CDR2 FQNNGV. The CDR3 sequence is 14 residues long. CDR3: CASSFRTDTYEQYF. CDR3 sequence (DNA): TGTGCCAGCAGCTTCCGGACTGATACCTACGAGCAGTACTTC.

This clonotype has only a few counts. The CDR3 nucleotides read TGCGCCAGCAGCCAAGTAGCGGGAGGGCCGAATGAGCAGTTCTTC. Residues: CASSQVAGGPNEQFF. J is TRBJ2-1 and V is TRBV4-1, with 11 bases matching TRBD2. The V and J ends lost 1 base and 7 bases, in that order; junction bases with no gene match: 3. The CDR3 runs 15 residues. Per the germline V gene, CDR1 is MGHRA and CDR2 is YSYEKL.